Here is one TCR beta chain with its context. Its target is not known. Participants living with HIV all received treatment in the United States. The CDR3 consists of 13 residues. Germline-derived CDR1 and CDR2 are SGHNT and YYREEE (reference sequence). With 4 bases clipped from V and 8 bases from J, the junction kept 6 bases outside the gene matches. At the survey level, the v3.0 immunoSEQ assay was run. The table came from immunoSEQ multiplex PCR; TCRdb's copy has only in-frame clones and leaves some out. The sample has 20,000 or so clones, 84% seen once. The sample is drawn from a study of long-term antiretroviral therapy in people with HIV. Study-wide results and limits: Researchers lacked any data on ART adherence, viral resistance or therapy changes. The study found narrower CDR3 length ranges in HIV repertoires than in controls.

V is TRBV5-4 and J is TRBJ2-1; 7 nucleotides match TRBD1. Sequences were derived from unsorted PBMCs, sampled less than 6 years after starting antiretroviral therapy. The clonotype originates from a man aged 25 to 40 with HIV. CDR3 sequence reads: CASSVTGVDEQFF. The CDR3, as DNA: TGTGCCAGCAGCGTAACAGGGGTGGATGAGCAGTTCTTC.